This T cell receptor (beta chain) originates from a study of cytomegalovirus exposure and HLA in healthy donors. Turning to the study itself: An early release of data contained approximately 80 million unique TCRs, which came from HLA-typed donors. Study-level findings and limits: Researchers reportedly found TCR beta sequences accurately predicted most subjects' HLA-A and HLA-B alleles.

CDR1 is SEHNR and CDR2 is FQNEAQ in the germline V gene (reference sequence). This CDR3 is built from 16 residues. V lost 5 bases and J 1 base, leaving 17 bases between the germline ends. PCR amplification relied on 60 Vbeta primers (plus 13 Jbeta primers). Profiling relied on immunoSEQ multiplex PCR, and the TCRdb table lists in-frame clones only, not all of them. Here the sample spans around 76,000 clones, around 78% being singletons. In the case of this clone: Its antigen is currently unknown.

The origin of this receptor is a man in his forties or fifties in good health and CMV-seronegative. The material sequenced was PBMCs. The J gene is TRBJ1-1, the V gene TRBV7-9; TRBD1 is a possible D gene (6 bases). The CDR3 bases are TGTGCCAGCAGCCCCGCACCGGGACAAACGAACACTGAAGCTTTCTTT. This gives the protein CASSPAPGQTNTEAFF.